The clone carrying this T cell receptor beta chain was recorded at least ten times. Antigen: not known. This sample was included in a study of T-cell memory formation after mild COVID-19. TCRdb itself ran the 5' RACE reads through MiXCR, one entry per CDR3 protein. This table holds hundreds of thousands of distinct CDR3 sequences, about a sixth found once. Germline V gene data show CDR1 as MDHEN and CDR2 as SYDVKM. V lost 8 bases, J lost 2 bases, and 17 bases lay in between. The length of the CDR3 is 15 residues. General observations from the study: Day 15 to 85 contractors were CD4/CD8 balanced; later expanders leaned CD4+.

J is TRBJ2-3 and V is TRBV28, with D unclear. Sequenced input: PBMCs or a T cell subset sorted from them (not recorded which). The source is a man younger than 35 who had mild COVID-19 (a few samples of this study predate the infection). Cell type and time point are not known. The CDR3 DNA sequence: TGTGCCAGCTCGATTGGCGCCAGCTCCACAGATACGCAGTATTTT. This codes for CASSIGASSTDTQYF.